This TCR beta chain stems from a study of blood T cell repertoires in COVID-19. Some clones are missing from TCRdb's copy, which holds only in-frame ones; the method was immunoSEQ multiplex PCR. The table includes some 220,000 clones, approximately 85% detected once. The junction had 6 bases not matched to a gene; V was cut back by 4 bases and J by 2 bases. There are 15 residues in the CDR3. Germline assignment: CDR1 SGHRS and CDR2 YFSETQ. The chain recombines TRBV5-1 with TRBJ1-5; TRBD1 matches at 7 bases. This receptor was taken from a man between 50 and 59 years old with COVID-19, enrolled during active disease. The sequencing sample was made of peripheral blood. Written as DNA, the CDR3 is TGCGCCAGCAGCCCGGGACAGTGGGGCAATCAGCCCCAGCATTTT. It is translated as CASSPGQWGNQPQHF.